Sequencing of this T cell receptor (beta chain) was carried out in a study of early T cells in non-severe SARS-CoV-2 infection. Study-wide context: Unsorted whole-blood RNA was sequenced in bulk, leaving chains unpaired. Study observations and caveats: Using VDJdb, the matching emphasized anti-spike CD8 responses while missing private and CD4 specificities.

The protocol attached unique molecular identifiers to individual cDNA molecules. TCRdb reanalysed the 5' RACE reads using MiXCR and keeps one entry per CDR3 protein. The data show tens of thousands of distinct CDR3 sequences, with about 6.2% seen just once and around 3.9% held by the top ten. On this clonotype itself: Its antigen is still unknown.

CDR1 is GTSNPN and CDR2 is SVGIG in the germline V gene (reference sequence). The CDR3 length is 14 residues. Trimming cost V 5 bases and J 2 bases; bases outside gene matches: 8. This sequence originates from an adult who was a healthcare worker with PCR-confirmed SARS-CoV-2 infection or an uninfected control (not recorded which). The source material was whole blood. The rearrangement links TRBV30 to TRBJ2-5; TRBD1 agrees at 7 bases. In DNA form, the CDR3 reads TGTGCCTGGGGGAGAGGGACAGTTCAAGAGACCCAGTACTTC. It encodes CAWGRGTVQETQYF.